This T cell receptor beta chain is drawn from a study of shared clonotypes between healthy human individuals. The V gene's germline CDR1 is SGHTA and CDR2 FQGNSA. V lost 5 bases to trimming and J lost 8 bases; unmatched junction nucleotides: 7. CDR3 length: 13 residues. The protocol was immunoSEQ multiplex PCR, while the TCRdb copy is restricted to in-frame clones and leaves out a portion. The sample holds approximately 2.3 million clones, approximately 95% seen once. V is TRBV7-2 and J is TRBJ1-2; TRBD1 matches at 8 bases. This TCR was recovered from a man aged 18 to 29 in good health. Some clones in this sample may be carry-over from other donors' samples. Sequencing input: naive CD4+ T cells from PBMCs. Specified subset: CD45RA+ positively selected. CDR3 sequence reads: CASSDDRDRGYTF. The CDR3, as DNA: TGTGCCAGCAGCGACGACAGGGACAGGGGCTACACCTTC.